This TCR beta chain was identified in a study of cytomegalovirus exposure and HLA in healthy donors. Use of 60 Vbeta and 13 Jbeta primers characterized the PCR. Profiling relied on immunoSEQ multiplex PCR, and the TCRdb table lists in-frame clones only, not all of them. Among about 130,000 clones listed, around 70% were seen once. This clone was detected once. Its antigen is unidentified. At the time of sampling, donors were nominally healthy, though unrecorded immune exposures were likely. V gave up 3 bases and J gave up 6 bases; unmatched junction bases: 13. This CDR3 region has 16 residues. Per the germline V gene, CDR1 is LGHNT and CDR2 is FRNRAP. Study results and caveats: Several of the most significant clusters were apparently associated with common viral pathogens in a later analysis. The study listed roughly 160 cytomegalovirus-associated TCR beta chains.

The gene calls are TRBV12-5 and TRBJ1-2; 7 bases are shared with TRBD1. The sequencing input was PBMCs. The sequence came from a human donor in good health. In nucleotides, the CDR3 is TGTGCTAGTGGTTTCATCTTACTCGACGACAGGGATGGCTACACCTTC. Translation gives CASGFILLDDRDGYTF. The full variable domain, in which reference TRBV12-5 and TRBJ1-2 provide the parts outside the CDR3, is DARVTQTPRHKVTEMGQEVTMRCQPILGHNTVFWYRQTMMQGLELLAYFRNRAPLDDSGMPKDRFSAEMPDATLATLKIQPSEPRDSAVYFCASGFILLDDRDGYTFGSGTRLTVV.